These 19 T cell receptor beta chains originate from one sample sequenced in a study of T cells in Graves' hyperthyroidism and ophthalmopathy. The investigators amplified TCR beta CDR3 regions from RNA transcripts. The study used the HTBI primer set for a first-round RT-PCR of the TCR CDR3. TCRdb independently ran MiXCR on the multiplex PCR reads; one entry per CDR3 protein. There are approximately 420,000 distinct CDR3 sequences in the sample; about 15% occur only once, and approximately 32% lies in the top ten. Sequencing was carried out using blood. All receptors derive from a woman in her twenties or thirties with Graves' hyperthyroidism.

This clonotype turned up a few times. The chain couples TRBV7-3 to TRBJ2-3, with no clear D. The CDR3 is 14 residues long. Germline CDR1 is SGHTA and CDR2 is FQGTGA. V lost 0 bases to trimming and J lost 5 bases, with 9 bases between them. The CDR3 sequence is CASSLTPTQDTQYF. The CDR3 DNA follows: TGTGCCAGCAGCTTAACGCCCACCCAAGATACGCAGTATTTT.

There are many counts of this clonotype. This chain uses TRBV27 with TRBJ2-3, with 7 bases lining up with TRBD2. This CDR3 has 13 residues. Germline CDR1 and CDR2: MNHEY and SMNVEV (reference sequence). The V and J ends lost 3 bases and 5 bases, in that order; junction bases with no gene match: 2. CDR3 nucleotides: TGTGCCAGCAGTTTTTGGGGGGGAGATACGCAGTATTTT. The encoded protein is CASSFWGGDTQYF.

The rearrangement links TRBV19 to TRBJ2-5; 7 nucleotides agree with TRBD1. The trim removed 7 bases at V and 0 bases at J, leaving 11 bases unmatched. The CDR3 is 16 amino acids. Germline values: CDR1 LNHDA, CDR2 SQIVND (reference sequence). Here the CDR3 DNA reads TGTGCCAGTACCCGAGAGGGGACAGCTAACCAAGAGACCCAGTACTTC. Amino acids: CASTREGTANQETQYF. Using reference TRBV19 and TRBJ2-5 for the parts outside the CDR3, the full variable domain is DGGITQSPKYLFRKEGQNVTLSCEQNLNHDAMYWYRQDPGQGLRLIYYSQIVNDFQKGDIAEGYSVSREKKESFPLTVTSAQKNPTAFYLCASTREGTANQETQYFGPGTRLLVL.

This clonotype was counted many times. The CDR3 loop reads CASRLGLTYEQYF. DNA for the CDR3: TGTGCCAGCAGACTGGGGTTGACCTACGAGCAGTACTTC. The chain combines TRBV27 with TRBJ2-7; D uncertain. Trimming took off 6 bases at V and 2 bases at J, with 11 bases between the two ends. The germline V gene has CDR1 MNHEY and CDR2 SMNVEV (reference sequence). The CDR3 is 13 amino acids.

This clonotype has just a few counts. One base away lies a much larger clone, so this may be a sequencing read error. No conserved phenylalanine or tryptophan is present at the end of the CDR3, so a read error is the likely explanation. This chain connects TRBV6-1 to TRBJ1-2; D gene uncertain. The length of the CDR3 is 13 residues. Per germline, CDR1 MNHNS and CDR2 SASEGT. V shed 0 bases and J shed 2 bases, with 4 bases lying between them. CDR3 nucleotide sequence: TGTGCCAGCAGTGAAGCGGGGAACTATGGCTACACCTCC. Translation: CASSEAGNYGYTS.

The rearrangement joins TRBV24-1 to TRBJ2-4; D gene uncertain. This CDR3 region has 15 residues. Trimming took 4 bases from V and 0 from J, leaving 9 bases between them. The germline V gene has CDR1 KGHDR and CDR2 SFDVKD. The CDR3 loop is CATSDPTVAKNIQYF. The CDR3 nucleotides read TGTGCCACCAGTGACCCCACAGTAGCCAAAAACATTCAGTACTTC.

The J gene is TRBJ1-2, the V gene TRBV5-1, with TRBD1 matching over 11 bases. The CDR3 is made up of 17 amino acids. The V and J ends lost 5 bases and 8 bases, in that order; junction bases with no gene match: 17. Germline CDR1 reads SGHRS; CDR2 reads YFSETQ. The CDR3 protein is CASRREEGGQGARGYTF. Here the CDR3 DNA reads TGCGCCAGCAGGCGGGAAGAGGGTGGACAGGGGGCGCGAGGCTACACCTTC.

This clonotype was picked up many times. CDR3 protein: CASSLPSRTPVSEAFF. CDR3 sequence (DNA): TGTGCCAGCAGCCTACCAAGCAGGACGCCGGTCTCTGAAGCTTTCTTT. The genes are TRBV28 and TRBJ1-1; D not resolved. CDR3 length: 16 amino acids. V was pared by 6 bases and J by 6 bases, with 23 bases between. Germline V gene data show CDR1 as MDHEN and CDR2 as SYDVKM.

CDR3 nucleotide sequence: TGTGCCAGCAGCCGCGGGACGAACGGGGAGCTGTTTTTT. Its protein product is CASSRGTNGELFF. The chain has TRBV12-3 or TRBV12-4 and TRBJ2-2; the D gene is possibly TRBD2 (6 bases). Between the trimmed V and J ends, which lost 6 bases and 7 bases, there was a span of 12 bases. This CDR3 has 13 residues.

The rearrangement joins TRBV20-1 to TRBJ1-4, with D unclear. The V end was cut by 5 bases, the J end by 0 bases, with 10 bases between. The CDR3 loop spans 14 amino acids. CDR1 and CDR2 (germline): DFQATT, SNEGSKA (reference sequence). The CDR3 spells CSAARGATNEKLFF. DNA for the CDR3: TGCAGTGCTGCGCGGGGTGCAACTAATGAAAAACTGTTTTTT.

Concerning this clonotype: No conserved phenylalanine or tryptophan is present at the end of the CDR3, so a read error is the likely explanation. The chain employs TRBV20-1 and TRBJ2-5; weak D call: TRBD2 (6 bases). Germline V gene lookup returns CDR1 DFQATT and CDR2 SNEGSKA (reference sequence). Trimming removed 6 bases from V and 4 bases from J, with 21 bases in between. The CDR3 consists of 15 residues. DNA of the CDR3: TGCAGTGCGCCGAGCCGGAGGGAAGGAGGAGAGACCCAGTACTTG. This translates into CSAPSRREGGETQYL.

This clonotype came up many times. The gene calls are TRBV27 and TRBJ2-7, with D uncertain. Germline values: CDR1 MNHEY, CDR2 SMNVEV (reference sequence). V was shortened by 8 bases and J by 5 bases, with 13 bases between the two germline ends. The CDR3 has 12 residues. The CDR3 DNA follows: TGTGCCAGCGGTCTGGATTCGGACGAGCAGTACTTC. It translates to CASGLDSDEQYF.

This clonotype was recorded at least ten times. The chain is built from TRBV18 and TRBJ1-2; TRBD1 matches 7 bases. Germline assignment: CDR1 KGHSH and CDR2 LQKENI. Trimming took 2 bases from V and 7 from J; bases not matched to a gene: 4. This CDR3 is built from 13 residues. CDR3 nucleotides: TGTGCCAGCTCACCAGTGGACAGGAGTGGCTACACCTTC. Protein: CASSPVDRSGYTF.

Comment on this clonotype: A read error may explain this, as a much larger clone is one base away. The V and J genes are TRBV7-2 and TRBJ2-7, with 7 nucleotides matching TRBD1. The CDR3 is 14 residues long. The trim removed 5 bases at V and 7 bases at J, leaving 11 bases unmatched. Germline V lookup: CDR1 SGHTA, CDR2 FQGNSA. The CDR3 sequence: CASSIRGQQNEQYF. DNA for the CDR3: TGTGCCAGCAGCATCCGGGGACAGCAGAATGAGCAGTACTTC.

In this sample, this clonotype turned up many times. This CDR3 reads CKPDGGREEFGETQYF. The CDR3 nucleotides read TGCAAACCAGACGGGGGGCGAGAAGAGTTTGGGGAGACCCAGTACTTC. J is TRBJ2-5 and V is TRBV20-1, with D tentatively TRBD2 (7 bases). Germline V gene sequence: CDR1 DFQATT, CDR2 SNEGSKA (reference sequence). The CDR3 sequence is 16 residues long.

The CDR3 sequence: CATSRDPGGEQYF. CDR3 nucleotides: TGTGCCACCAGCAGAGACCCGGGGGGTGAGCAGTACTTC. The chain carries TRBV15 and TRBJ2-7; 7 nucleotides agree with TRBD2. CDR3 length: 13 residues. The V segment lost 0 bases and the J segment 7 bases; nucleotides outside the gene matches: 3. The V gene's germline CDR1 is LNHNV and CDR2 YYDKDF (reference sequence).

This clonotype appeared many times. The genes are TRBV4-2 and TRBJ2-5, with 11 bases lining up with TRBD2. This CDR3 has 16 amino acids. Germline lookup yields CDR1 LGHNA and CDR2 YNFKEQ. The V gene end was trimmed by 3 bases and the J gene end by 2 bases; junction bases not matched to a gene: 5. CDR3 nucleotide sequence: TGTGCCAGCAGCCAGTCGTCTAGCGGGGGGCAAGAGACCCAGTACTTC. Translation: CASSQSSSGGQETQYF.

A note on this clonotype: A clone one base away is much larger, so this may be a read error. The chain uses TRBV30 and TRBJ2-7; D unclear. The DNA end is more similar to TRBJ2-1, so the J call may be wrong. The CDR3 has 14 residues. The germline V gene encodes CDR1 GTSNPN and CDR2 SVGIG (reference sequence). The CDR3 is CAWSVNWGTYEQFF. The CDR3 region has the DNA TGTGCCTGGAGTGTTAATTGGGGAACCTACGAGCAGTTCTTC.

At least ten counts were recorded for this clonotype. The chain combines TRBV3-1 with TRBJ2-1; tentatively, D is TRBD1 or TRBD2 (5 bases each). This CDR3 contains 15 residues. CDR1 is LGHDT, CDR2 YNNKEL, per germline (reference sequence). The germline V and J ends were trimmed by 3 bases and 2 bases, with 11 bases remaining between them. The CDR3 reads CASSQAGTAYNEQFF. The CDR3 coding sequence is TGTGCCAGCAGCCAGGCCGGGACGGCCTACAATGAGCAGTTCTTC.